This T cell receptor beta chain stems from a study of response to subunit inactivated influenza vaccine. Study observations and caveats: Authors suggested few new T cells are recruited by each seasonal influenza vaccination.

TCRdb fed the RT-PCR reads into MiXCR, producing one record per CDR3 protein. This sample has approximately 700,000 distinct CDR3 sequences, with approximately 14% found just once. This clonotype was counted ten times or more. Its cognate antigen is unknown. The sequence derives from a man in his fifties who received an inactivated influenza vaccine. The source material was PBMCs from blood, sampled roughly 15 days before vaccination.

The CDR3: CASSPAGGEETQYF. Written as DNA, the CDR3 is TGTGCCAGCAGCCCCGCTGGAGGGGAAGAGACCCAGTACTTC. V gene TRBV6-1 combines with J gene TRBJ2-5; D might be TRBD2 (6 bases). Germline V CDR1 and CDR2: MNHNS, SASEGT. Deletions cut 6 bases from V and 3 bases from J, with 14 bases between. The CDR3 extends over 14 amino acids.